A single sample is the source of the 24 T cell receptor beta chains below, sequenced in a study of control samples from healthy donors and cancer patients. The method was immunoSEQ multiplex PCR; TCRdb's version includes in-frame clones alone and lacks a portion of them. The sample shows 150,000 or so clones, 92% of them seen only once. Input material: blood. The receptors stem from a woman between 45 and 65 years old in good health.

This chain joins TRBV13 and TRBJ1-6, with 7 positions matching TRBD1. V trimming: 0 bases; J trimming: 5 bases; junction bases outside the gene matches: 7. The CDR3 loop spans 17 amino acids. Germline V gene lookup returns CDR1 PRHDT and CDR2 FYEKMQ (reference sequence). The DNA for the CDR3 is TGTGCCAGCAGCTTAGGGGGGTCAGGGGGTCATAATTCACCCCTCCACTTT. Its translation: CASSLGGSGGHNSPLHF. Supplemented by reference TRBV13 and TRBJ1-6, the full variable domain reads AAGVIQSPRHLIKEKRETATLKCYPIPRHDTVYWYQQGPGQDPQFLISFYEKMQSDKGSIPDRFSAQQFSDYHSELNMSSLELGDSALYFCASSLGGSGGHNSPLHFGNGTRLTVT.

This chain uses TRBV18 with TRBJ1-1, with 7 bases identical to TRBD1. CDR1 and CDR2 from the germline V gene are KGHSH and LQKENI. The length of the CDR3 is 15 residues. V was pared by 2 bases and J by 1 base, with 4 bases of the junction left unmatched. This CDR3 is CASSPSRTGNTEAFF. The CDR3 DNA follows: TGTGCCAGCTCACCATCGAGGACAGGGAACACTGAAGCTTTCTTT.

The chain carries TRBV10-2 and TRBJ2-7; D gene uncertain. CDR1 and CDR2 (germline): WSHSY, SAAADI. The CDR3 loop spans 13 amino acids. Trimming removed 5 bases from V and 0 bases from J, with 8 bases in between. The CDR3 region has the DNA TGCGCCAGCAGTTTACTCCTCTCCTACGAGCAGTACTTC. The encoded protein is CASSLLLSYEQYF.

J is TRBJ2-3 and V is TRBV6-2 or TRBV6-3; TRBD2 aligns across 7 bases. Per the germline V gene, CDR1 is MNHEY and CDR2 is SVGEGT. The CDR3 is made up of 19 amino acids. With V trimmed by 3 bases and J by 3 bases, 18 bases remained unmatched. The CDR3 DNA follows: TGTGCCAGCAGTTATTCCTTCCAAAAAGGCGGGAGTGAGACAGATACGCAGTATTTT. Amino acid sequence: CASSYSFQKGGSETDTQYF.

V and J are TRBV6-5 and TRBJ1-6; possible D gene TRBD1, 6 bases. Germline assignment: CDR1 MNHEY and CDR2 SVGAGI. Trimming pared 6 bases from V and 7 bases from J, leaving 13 bases between. The CDR3 runs 14 residues. In nucleotides, the CDR3 is TGTGCCAGCAGCCATCGACAGGACAATTCACCCCTCCACTTT. This encodes CASSHRQDNSPLHF.

A few counts support this clone. The gene calls are TRBV29-1 and TRBJ1-1; D is perhaps TRBD1 (6 bases). The V gene's germline CDR1 is SQVTM and CDR2 ANQGSEA. The CDR3 is 12 amino acids. V was pared by 4 bases and J by 5 bases, with 11 bases between. Here the CDR3 reads CSVVGGATEAFF. The CDR3 coding sequence is TGCAGCGTTGTAGGGGGGGCAACTGAAGCTTTCTTT. Full variable domain (outside the CDR3, taken from reference TRBV29-1 and TRBJ1-1): SAVISQKPSRDICQRGTSLTIQCQVDSQVTMMFWYRQQPGQSLTLIATANQGSEATYESGFVIDKFPISRPNLTFSTLTVSNMSPEDSSIYLCSVVGGATEAFFGQGTRLTVV.

This clone has just a few counts. Other nucleotide sequences in the sample specify the same CDR3. V usage is TRBV30 and J usage is TRBJ2-6; TRBD1 might be the D (5 bases). The CDR3 extends over 17 amino acids. V was shortened by 2 bases and J by 2 bases, with 16 bases between the two germline ends. In germline, CDR1 is GTSNPN, CDR2 SVGIG (reference sequence). The CDR3 nucleotides read TGTGCCTGGAGTAGGGGTCGGGCAAGACCTGGGGCCAACGTCCTGACTTTC. It is translated as CAWSRGRARPGANVLTF. The entire variable domain, with the rest obtained from reference TRBV30 and TRBJ2-6, is as follows: SQTIHQWPATLVQPVGSPLSLECTVEGTSNPNLYWYRQAAGRGLQLLFYSVGIGQISSEVPQNLSASRPQDRQFILSSKKLLLSDSGFYLCAWSRGRARPGANVLTFGAGSRLTVL.

This clone was detected once. The chain is built from TRBV24-1 and TRBJ2-5; D may correspond to TRBD1 or TRBD2 (7 bases each). This CDR3 spans 15 amino acids. Germline V gene sequence: CDR1 KGHDR, CDR2 SFDVKD. V lost 2 bases and J lost 4, with 13 bases in between. This CDR3 is CATSDSGGGRETQYF. Here the CDR3 DNA reads TGTGCCACCAGTGATTCAGGGGGGGGGCGAGAGACCCAGTACTTC.

V usage is TRBV28 and J usage is TRBJ1-4, with 7 positions matching TRBD1. This CDR3 has 13 residues. Unmatched junction bases numbered 0, after V lost 6 bases and J lost 2 bases. The germline CDR1 and CDR2 sequences are MDHEN and SYDVKM. The CDR3: CASRGGTNEKLFF. The CDR3 nucleotides are TGTGCCAGCAGAGGGGGCACTAATGAAAAACTGTTTTTT.

The J gene is TRBJ1-4, the V gene TRBV6-6; no definite D call. CDR3 length: 14 residues. The V and J ends lost 10 bases and 8 bases respectively, with 20 bases between them. Germline values: CDR1 MNHNY, CDR2 SVGAGI (reference sequence). The DNA of the CDR3 is TGTGCCACCCGGTCCGGGAAACTGGGCGAAAAACTGTTTTTT. This sequence encodes CATRSGKLGEKLFF.

This sequence joins TRBV10-1 and TRBJ2-3; weak D call: TRBD2 (5 bases). Trimming left V 4 bases short and J 0 bases short, with 8 bases between. The germline V gene has CDR1 WNHNN and CDR2 SYGVQD (reference sequence). The CDR3 is made up of 14 amino acids. In DNA, the CDR3 is TGCGCCAGCAGTGGTGGACTGAGCACAGATACGCAGTATTTT. Residues: CASSGGLSTDTQYF.

The chain recombines TRBV30 with TRBJ1-6, with D possibly TRBD1 on 6 matching bases. The CDR3 contains 12 residues. CDR1 is GTSNPN, CDR2 SVGIG, per germline (reference sequence). Trimming took 5 bases from V and 8 from J, leaving 10 bases between them. CDR3 loop: CAWARGDSPLHF. CDR3 coding DNA: TGTGCCTGGGCTAGGGGGGATTCACCCCTCCACTTT.

This sequence joins TRBV7-6 and TRBJ1-4, with 8 positions matching TRBD1. CDR3 size: 16 residues. In germline, CDR1 is SGHVS, CDR2 FNYEAQ. V was clipped by 5 bases and J by 0 bases; unmatched bases: 5. The CDR3 is CASSTGQGTTNEKLFF. CDR3 DNA sequence: TGTGCCAGCAGCACAGGACAGGGAACAACTAATGAAAAACTGTTTTTT.

CDR3 amino acids: CASSPNRAKGYTF. CDR3 coding DNA: TGTGCCAGCAGCCCCAACAGGGCCAAGGGCTACACCTTC. This chain joins TRBV12-3 or TRBV12-4 and TRBJ1-2, with a weak D call TRBD1 (6 bases). V lost 6 bases and J 8 bases, leaving 16 bases between the germline ends. The CDR3 runs to 13 residues.

About this clone itself: An end of the junction differs from the germline gene, which may be a read error. Other DNA sequences in the same sample also yield this CDR3. The rearrangement joins TRBV30 to TRBJ1-1; no reliable D call. Germline V gives CDR1 GTSNPN, CDR2 SVGIG (reference sequence). This CDR3 is 13 amino acids long. CDR3 region: CAQTFYPNTEAFF. In nucleotides, the CDR3 is TGTGCCCAAACCTTCTACCCGAACACTGAAGCCTTCTTT.

The rearrangement uses TRBV30 and TRBJ1-1, with 9 bases that match TRBD1. Trimming cost V 3 bases and J 5 bases; bases outside gene matches: 4. Per the germline V gene, CDR1 is GTSNPN and CDR2 is SVGIG (reference sequence). The CDR3 covers 13 residues. The CDR3 protein is CAWRLDRGTEAFF. In nucleotides, the CDR3 is TGTGCCTGGAGGTTGGACAGGGGAACTGAAGCTTTCTTT. The variable domain in full, completed from reference TRBV30 and TRBJ1-1, reads SQTIHQWPATLVQPVGSPLSLECTVEGTSNPNLYWYRQAAGRGLQLLFYSVGIGQISSEVPQNLSASRPQDRQFILSSKKLLLSDSGFYLCAWRLDRGTEAFFGQGTRLTVV.

The V call is TRBV20-1, the J call TRBJ1-2; D ambiguous. The germline V gene encodes CDR1 DFQATT and CDR2 SNEGSKA (reference sequence). The CDR3 is 9 residues long. Trimming took off 6 bases at V and 12 bases at J, with 11 bases between the two ends. The CDR3 loop is CSAALSDTF. For the CDR3, the DNA is TGCAGTGCGGCCCTCTCTGACACCTTC.

The V gene is TRBV7-8, the J gene TRBJ2-1; D might be TRBD1 or TRBD2, each matching 6 bases. The germline CDR1 and CDR2 sequences are SGHVS and FQNEAQ. The CDR3 contains 17 residues. With 0 bases removed from V and 4 bases from J, the gap between germline ends came to 16 bases. CDR3 bases: TGTGCCAGCAGCTTAGCGGGGTCGGTAGGGGGGTACAATGAGCAGTTCTTC. Its translation: CASSLAGSVGGYNEQFF.

V gene TRBV20-1 combines with J gene TRBJ1-2; D perhaps matches TRBD1 (6 bases). V lost 3 bases to trimming and J lost 4 bases, with 15 bases between them. Germline assignment: CDR1 DFQATT and CDR2 SNEGSKA (reference sequence). This CDR3 region has 14 residues. The CDR3 nucleotides are TGCAGTGCTAGTTTCCCAGGGGTTGGCTATGGCTACACCTTC. This codes for CSASFPGVGYGYTF.

The CDR3 DNA sequence: TGTGCCAGCGTTGTGGGGACAGGGGGCTTTTATGGCTACACCTTC. This encodes CASVVGTGGFYGYTF. This rearrangement joins TRBV28 to TRBJ1-2; 12 nucleotides align to TRBD1. Germline V gene sequence: CDR1 MDHEN, CDR2 SYDVKM. This CDR3 is 15 amino acids long. V shed 8 bases and J 5 bases; nucleotides not matched to a gene: 9.

In this sample, this clone turned up once. The rearrangement links TRBV19 to TRBJ1-2; 9 bases line up with TRBD1. Trimming at V came to 7 bases and at J to 4 bases, leaving 4 bases not matched to a gene. CDR1 LNHDA and CDR2 SQIVND come from the germline V gene (reference sequence). The CDR3 sequence is 13 residues long. The CDR3 protein is CASTPTGGYGYTF. CDR3 nucleotide sequence: TGTGCCAGTACCCCGACAGGGGGCTATGGCTACACCTTC.

This chain connects TRBV28 to TRBJ1-5, with 9 positions matching TRBD1. Germline assignment: CDR1 MDHEN and CDR2 SYDVKM. Germline trimming cut 6 bases from V and 1 base from J; bases unmatched to any gene: 4. The length of the CDR3 is 15 residues. CDR3 nucleotides: TGTGCCAGCAGCCCCGGACAGGGGAGCAATCAGCCCCAGCATTTT. Protein product: CASSPGQGSNQPQHF.

The rearrangement links TRBV11-2 to TRBJ2-1; D call uncertain. The V gene's germline CDR1 is SGHAT and CDR2 FQNNGV. The CDR3 is 11 residues long. Trimming removed 5 bases from V and 5 bases from J, with 4 bases in between. The CDR3 DNA sequence: TGTGCCAGCAGCCTCCACAATGAGCAGTTCTTC. The encoded protein is CASSLHNEQFF. Full variable domain (remainder filled in from reference TRBV11-2 and TRBJ2-1): EAGVAQSPRYKIIEKRQSVAFWCNPISGHATLYWYQQILGQGPKLLIQFQNNGVVDDSQLPKDRFSAERLKGVDSTLKIQPAKLEDSAVYLCASSLHNEQFFGPGTRLTVL.

The rearrangement links TRBV5-6 to TRBJ2-3; TRBD2 matches at 14 bases. Germline V CDR1 and CDR2: SGHDT, YYEEEE. This CDR3 spans 16 amino acids. V trimming: 3 bases; J trimming: 4 bases; junction bases outside the gene matches: 4. The chain's CDR3 is CASSYGTSGGSDTQYF. The DNA of the CDR3 is TGTGCCAGCAGCTACGGGACTAGCGGGGGTTCAGATACGCAGTATTTT.